These 8 T cell receptor beta chains originate from one sample sequenced in a study of blood T cell repertoires in COVID-19. Sequenced by immunoSEQ multiplex PCR; TCRdb stores in-frame clones only, minus some. The sample lists about 210,000 clones, around 90% occurring once. The source material was peripheral blood. The receptors were sampled from a young man with active or convalescent COVID-19.

The rearrangement links TRBV6-4 to TRBJ1-5; D uncertain. V dropped 8 bases and J dropped 2 bases, with 7 bases sitting between them. This CDR3 has 12 residues. Germline values: CDR1 MRHNA, CDR2 SNTAGT. The CDR3 sequence is CASVECNQPQHF. CDR3 nucleotide sequence: TGTGCCAGCGTGGAGTGCAATCAGCCCCAGCATTTT.

This chain connects TRBV28 to TRBJ1-4, with a tentative D call TRBD1 (5 bases). Between the trimmed V and J ends, which lost 6 bases and 3 bases, there was a span of 14 bases. The germline gives CDR1 MDHEN, CDR2 SYDVKM. The length of the CDR3 is 15 residues. The CDR3 DNA reads as TGTGCCAGCAGCCGGGCAGGGATTGCTAATGAAAAACTGTTTTTT. Encoded protein: CASSRAGIANEKLFF.

The J gene is TRBJ1-1, the V gene TRBV5-1, with D possibly matching TRBD1 (5 bases). The CDR3 totals 15 residues. CDR1 SGHRS and CDR2 YFSETQ come from the germline V gene. Deletions cut 2 bases from V and 3 bases from J, with 14 bases between. The CDR3 bases are TGCGCCAGCAGCTTCATTGGGGGGAGTCACACTGAAGCTTTCTTT. Translating it yields CASSFIGGSHTEAFF.

The V and J genes are TRBV24-1 and TRBJ2-3; 8 bases are a match to TRBD2. Germline values: CDR1 KGHDR, CDR2 SFDVKD. The CDR3 is 16 residues long. Trimming cost V 3 bases and J 6 bases; bases outside gene matches: 10. CDR3 loop: CATSDPAGGWADTQYF. For the CDR3, the DNA is TGTGCCACCAGTGATCCTGCGGGAGGTTGGGCGGATACGCAGTATTTT.

CDR3 bases: TGTGCCAGCAGCCCCCGGGACAGTGGAAACACCATATATTTT. This translates into CASSPRDSGNTIYF. V and J are TRBV7-9 and TRBJ1-3, with 7 bases matching TRBD1. Germline V CDR1 and CDR2: SEHNR, FQNEAQ (reference sequence). The ends lost 5 bases at V and 3 bases at J; junction bases unmatched: 4. This CDR3 spans 14 amino acids.

About this clone: This sample includes further DNA sequences coding for the same CDR3. The chain employs TRBV7-2 and TRBJ1-2; 8 bases match TRBD1. The CDR3 totals 12 residues. The germline gives CDR1 SGHTA, CDR2 FQGNSA. V was clipped by 5 bases and J by 6 bases; unmatched bases: 2. CDR3 sequence (DNA): TGTGCCAGCAGCCCGACAGGGGATGGCTACACCTTC. This sequence encodes CASSPTGDGYTF.

V is TRBV6-5 and J is TRBJ2-5; tentatively, D is TRBD1 (6 bases). The V and J ends lost 10 bases and 3 bases respectively, with 18 bases between them. CDR1 MNHEY and CDR2 SVGAGI come from the germline V gene. The CDR3 is 14 residues long. CDR3 coding DNA: TGTGCCATCAAATCCGGACAGTTAGAAGAGACCCAGTACTTC. Translating gives CAIKSGQLEETQYF.

The genes are TRBV28 and TRBJ1-5; TRBD1 aligns across 7 bases. The V gene end was trimmed by 4 bases and the J gene end by 4 bases; junction bases not matched to a gene: 10. CDR3 length: 16 residues. Germline V gene sequence: CDR1 MDHEN, CDR2 SYDVKM. The CDR3: CASSSNGDSENQPQHF. The CDR3 DNA reads TGTGCCAGCAGTTCCAATGGGGACAGCGAAAATCAGCCCCAGCATTTT.